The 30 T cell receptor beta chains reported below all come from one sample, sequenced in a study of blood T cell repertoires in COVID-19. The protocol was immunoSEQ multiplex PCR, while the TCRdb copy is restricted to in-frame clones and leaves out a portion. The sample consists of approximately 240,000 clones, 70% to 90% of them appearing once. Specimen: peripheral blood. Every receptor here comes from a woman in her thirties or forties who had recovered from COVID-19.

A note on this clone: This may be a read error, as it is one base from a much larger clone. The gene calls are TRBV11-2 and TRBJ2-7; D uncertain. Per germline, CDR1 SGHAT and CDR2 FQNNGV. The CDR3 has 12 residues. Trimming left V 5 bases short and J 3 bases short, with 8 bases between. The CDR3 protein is CASSKDNYEQYF. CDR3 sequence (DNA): TGTGCCAGCAGCAAAGACAACTACGAGCAGTACTTC.

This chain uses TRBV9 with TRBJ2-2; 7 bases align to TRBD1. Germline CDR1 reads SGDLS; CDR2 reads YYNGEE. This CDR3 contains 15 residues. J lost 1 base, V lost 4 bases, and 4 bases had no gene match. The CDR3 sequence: CASSSRDRNTGELFF. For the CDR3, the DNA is TGTGCCAGCAGCTCCAGGGACAGGAACACCGGGGAGCTGTTTTTT.

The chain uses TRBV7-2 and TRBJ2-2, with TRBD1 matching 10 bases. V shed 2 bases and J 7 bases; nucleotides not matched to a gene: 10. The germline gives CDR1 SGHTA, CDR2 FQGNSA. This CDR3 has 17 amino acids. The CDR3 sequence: CASSLRTGGSYGGELFF. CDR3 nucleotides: TGTGCCAGCAGCTTAAGGACAGGGGGATCCTACGGCGGGGAGCTGTTTTTT.

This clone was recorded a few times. CDR3 loop: CASSLTPEGAYEQYF. CDR3 in DNA: TGCGCCAGCAGCTTAACCCCCGAAGGGGCCTACGAGCAGTACTTC. The V and J genes are TRBV5-1 and TRBJ2-7; the D gene is possibly TRBD1 (5 bases). V lost 2 bases and J 2 bases, leaving 14 bases between the germline ends. The CDR3 loop spans 15 amino acids. Germline CDR1 and CDR2: SGHRS and YFSETQ.

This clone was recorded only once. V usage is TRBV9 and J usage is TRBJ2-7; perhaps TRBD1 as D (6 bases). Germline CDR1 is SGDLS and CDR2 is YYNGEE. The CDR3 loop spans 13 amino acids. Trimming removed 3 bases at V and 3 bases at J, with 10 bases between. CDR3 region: CASSASQGYEQYF. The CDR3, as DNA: TGTGCCAGCAGCGCATCACAGGGCTACGAGCAGTACTTC.

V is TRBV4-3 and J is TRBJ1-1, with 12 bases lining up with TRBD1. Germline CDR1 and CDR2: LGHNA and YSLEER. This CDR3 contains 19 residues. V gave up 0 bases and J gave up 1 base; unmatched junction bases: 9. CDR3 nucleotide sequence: TGCGCCAGCAGCCAAGATCGCTGGGGACAGGGGGCCCCGAACACTGAAGCTTTCTTT. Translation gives CASSQDRWGQGAPNTEAFF.

CDR3 sequence: CASSRMAGAYNEQFF. CDR3 DNA: TGTGCCAGCAGCCGGATGGCGGGGGCCTACAATGAGCAGTTCTTC. The chain combines TRBV7-2 with TRBJ2-1; 7 bases agree with TRBD2. V dropped 5 bases and J dropped 2; count of bases not matched to a gene: 6. Germline V lookup: CDR1 SGHTA, CDR2 FQGNSA. The CDR3 is made up of 15 amino acids.

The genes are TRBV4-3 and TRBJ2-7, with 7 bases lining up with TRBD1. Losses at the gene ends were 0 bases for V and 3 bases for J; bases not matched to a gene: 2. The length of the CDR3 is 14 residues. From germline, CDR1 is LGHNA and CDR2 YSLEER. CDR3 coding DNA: TGCGCCAGCAGCCAAGAACAGGGGAGCTACGAGCAGTACTTC. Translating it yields CASSQEQGSYEQYF.

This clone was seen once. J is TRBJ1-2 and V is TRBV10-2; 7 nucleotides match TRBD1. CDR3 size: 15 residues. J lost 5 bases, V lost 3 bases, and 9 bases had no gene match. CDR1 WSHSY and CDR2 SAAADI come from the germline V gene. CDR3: CASSELSTGVYGYTF. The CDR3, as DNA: TGCGCCAGCAGTGAACTGTCAACAGGGGTTTATGGCTACACCTTC.

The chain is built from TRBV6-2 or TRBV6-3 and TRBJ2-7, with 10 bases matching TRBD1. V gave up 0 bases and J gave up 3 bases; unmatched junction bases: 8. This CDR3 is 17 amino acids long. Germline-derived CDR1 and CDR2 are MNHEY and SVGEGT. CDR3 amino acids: CASSYSRTGTGVYEQYF. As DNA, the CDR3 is TGTGCCAGCAGTTACTCGCGAACCGGGACAGGGGTCTACGAGCAGTACTTC.

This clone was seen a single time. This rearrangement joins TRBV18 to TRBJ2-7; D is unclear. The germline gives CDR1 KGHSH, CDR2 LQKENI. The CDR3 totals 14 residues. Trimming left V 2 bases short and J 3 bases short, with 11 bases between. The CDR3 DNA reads TGTGCCAGCTCACCAGAGTTGACAAACTACGAGCAGTACTTC. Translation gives CASSPELTNYEQYF.

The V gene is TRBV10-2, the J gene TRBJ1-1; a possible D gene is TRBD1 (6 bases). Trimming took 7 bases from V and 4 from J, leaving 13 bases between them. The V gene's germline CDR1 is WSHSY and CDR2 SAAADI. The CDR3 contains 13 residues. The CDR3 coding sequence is TGCGCCAGCAAGGACAGTACGATCACTGAAGCTTTCTTT. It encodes CASKDSTITEAFF.

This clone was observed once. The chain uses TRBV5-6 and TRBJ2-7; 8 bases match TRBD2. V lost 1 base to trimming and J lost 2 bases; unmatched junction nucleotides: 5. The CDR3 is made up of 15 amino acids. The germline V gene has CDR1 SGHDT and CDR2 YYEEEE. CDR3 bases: TGTGCCAGCAGCTTGAATCCGGGAGGGACCTACGAGCAGTACTTC. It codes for CASSLNPGGTYEQYF.

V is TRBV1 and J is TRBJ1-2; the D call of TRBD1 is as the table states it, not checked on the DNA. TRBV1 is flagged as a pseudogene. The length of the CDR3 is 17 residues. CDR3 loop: CTSSQDRLGHPDYGYTF. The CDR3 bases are TGCACCAGCAGCCAAGATCGCCTGGGACACCCGGACTATGGCTACACCTTC.

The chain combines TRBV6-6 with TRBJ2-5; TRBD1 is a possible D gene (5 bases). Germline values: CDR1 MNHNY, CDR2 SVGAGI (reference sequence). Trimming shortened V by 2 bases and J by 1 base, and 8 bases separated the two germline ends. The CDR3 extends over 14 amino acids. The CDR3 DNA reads TGTGCCAGCAGTTACACAGGCAGCCAAGAGACCCAGTACTTC. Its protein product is CASSYTGSQETQYF.

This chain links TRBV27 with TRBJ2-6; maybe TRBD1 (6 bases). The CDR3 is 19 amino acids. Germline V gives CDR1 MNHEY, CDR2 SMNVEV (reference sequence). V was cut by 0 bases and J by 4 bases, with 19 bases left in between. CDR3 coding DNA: TGTGCCAGCAGTTTATCGGTCGACAGGATTGGGCCAGGGGCCAACGTCCTGACTTTC. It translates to CASSLSVDRIGPGANVLTF.

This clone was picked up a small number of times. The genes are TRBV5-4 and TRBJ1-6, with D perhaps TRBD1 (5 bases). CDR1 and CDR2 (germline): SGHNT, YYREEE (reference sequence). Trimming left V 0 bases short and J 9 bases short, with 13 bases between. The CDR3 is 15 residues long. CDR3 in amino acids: CASSLADSMFSPLHF. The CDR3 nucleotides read TGTGCCAGCAGCTTGGCTGACAGTATGTTTTCACCCCTCCACTTT.

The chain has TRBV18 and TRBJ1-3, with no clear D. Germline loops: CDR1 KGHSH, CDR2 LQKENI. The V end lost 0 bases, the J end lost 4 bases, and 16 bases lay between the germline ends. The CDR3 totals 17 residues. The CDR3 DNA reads TGTGCCAGCTCACCACCGCCTAAAGGCATCGGGGGAAACACCATATATTTT. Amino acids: CASSPPPKGIGGNTIYF.

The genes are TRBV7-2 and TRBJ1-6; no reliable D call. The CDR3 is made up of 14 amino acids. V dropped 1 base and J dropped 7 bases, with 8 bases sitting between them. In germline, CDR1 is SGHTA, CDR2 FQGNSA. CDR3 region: CASSLVRKNSPLHF. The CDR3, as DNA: TGTGCCAGCAGCTTAGTCAGGAAGAATTCACCCCTCCACTTT. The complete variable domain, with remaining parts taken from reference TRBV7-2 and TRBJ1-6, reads GAGVSQSPSNKVTEKGKDVELRCDPISGHTALYWYRQSLGQGLEFLIYFQGNSAPDKSGLPSDRFSAERTGGSVSTLTIQRTQQEDSAVYLCASSLVRKNSPLHFGNGTRLTVT.

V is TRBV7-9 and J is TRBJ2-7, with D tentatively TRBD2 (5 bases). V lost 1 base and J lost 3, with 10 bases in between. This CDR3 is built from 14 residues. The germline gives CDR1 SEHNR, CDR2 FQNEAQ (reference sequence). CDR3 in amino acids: CASSLVEEDYEQYF. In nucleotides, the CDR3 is TGTGCCAGCAGCTTAGTGGAGGAAGACTACGAGCAGTACTTC.

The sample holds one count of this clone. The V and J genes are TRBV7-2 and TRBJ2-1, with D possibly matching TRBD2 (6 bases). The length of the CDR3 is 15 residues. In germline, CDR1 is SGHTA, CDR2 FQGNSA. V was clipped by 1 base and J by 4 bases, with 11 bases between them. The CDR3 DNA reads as TGTGCCAGCAGCTTAGACAGGACTAAGTACAATGAGCAGTTCTTC. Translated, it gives CASSLDRTKYNEQFF.

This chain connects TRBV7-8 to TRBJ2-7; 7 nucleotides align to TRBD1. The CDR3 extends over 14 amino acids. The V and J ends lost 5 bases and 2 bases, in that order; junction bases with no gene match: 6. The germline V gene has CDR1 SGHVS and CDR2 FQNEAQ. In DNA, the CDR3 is TGTGCCAGCAGCCCTGACAGGGCCCCCTACGAGCAGTACTTC. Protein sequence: CASSPDRAPYEQYF. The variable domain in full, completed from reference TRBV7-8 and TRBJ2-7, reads GAGVSQSPRYKVAKRGQDVALRCDPISGHVSLFWYQQALGQGPEFLTYFQNEAQLDKSGLPSDRFFAERPEGSVSTLKIQRTQQEDSAVYLCASSPDRAPYEQYFGPGTRLTVT.

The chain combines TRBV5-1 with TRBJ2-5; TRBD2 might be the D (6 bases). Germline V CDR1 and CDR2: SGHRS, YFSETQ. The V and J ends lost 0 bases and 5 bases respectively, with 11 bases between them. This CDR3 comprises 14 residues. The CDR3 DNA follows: TGCGCCAGCAGCTTGGAGGGAGGCGACGAGACCCAGTACTTC. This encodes CASSLEGGDETQYF.

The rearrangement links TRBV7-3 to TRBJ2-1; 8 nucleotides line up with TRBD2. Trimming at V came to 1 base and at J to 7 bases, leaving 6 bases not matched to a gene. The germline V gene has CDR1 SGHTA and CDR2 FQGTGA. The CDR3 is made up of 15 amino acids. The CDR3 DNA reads TGTGCCAGCAGCTTAAGTCCTGCGGGAGGAAATGAGCAGTTCTTC. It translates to CASSLSPAGGNEQFF.

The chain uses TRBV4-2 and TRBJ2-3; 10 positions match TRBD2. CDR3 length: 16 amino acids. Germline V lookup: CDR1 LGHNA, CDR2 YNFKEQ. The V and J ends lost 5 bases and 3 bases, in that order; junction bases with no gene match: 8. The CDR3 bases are TGTGCCAGCAGCTCACTAGCGGGGAGTCCGACAGATACGCAGTATTTT. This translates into CASSSLAGSPTDTQYF.

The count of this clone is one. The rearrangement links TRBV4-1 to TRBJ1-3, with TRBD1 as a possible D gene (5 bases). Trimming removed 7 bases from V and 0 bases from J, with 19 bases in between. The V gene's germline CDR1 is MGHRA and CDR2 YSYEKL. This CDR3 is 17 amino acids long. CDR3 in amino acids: CASTLIPDGGSGNTIYF. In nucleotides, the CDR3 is TGCGCCAGCACCCTGATACCGGACGGGGGCTCTGGAAACACCATATATTTT.

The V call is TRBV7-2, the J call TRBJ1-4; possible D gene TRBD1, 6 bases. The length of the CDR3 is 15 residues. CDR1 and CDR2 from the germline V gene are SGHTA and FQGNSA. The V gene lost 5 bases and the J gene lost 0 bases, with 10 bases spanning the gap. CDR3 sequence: CASSPGQSTNEKLFF. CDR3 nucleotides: TGTGCCAGCAGCCCCGGACAGTCAACTAATGAAAAACTGTTTTTT.

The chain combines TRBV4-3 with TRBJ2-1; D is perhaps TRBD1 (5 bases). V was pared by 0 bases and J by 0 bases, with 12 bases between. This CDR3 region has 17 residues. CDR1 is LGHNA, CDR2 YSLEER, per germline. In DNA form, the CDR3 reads TGCGCCAGCAGCCAAGAGGGGCCCGATAGCTCCTACAATGAGCAGTTCTTC. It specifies CASSQEGPDSSYNEQFF.

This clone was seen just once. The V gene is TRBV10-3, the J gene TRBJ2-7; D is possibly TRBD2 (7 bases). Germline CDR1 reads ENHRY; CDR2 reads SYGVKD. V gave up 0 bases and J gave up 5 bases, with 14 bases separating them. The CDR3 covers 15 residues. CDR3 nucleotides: TGTGCCATCAGTGAGTCGGGGGGGCTTACCCACGAGCAGTACTTC. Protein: CAISESGGLTHEQYF.

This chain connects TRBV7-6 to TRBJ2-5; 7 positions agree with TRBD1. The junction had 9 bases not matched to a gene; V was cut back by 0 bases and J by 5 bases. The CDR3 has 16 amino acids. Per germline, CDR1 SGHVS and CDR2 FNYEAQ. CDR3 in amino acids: CASSLASGGIGETQYF. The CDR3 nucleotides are TGTGCCAGCAGCTTAGCGTCAGGGGGTATTGGGGAGACCCAGTACTTC.